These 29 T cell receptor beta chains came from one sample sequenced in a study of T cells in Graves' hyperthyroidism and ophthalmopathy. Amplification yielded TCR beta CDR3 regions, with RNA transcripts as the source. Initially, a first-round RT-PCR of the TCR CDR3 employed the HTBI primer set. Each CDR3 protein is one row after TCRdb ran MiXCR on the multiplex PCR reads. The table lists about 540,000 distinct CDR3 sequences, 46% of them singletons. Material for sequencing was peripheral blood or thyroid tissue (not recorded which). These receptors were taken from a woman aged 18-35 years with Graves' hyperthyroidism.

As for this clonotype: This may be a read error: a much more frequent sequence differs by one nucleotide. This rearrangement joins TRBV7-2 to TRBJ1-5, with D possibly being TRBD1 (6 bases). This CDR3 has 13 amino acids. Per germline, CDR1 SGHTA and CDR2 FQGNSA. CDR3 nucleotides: TGTGGCAGCAGCTTATCACAGGGTCAGCCCCAGCATTTT. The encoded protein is CGSSLSQGQPQHF.

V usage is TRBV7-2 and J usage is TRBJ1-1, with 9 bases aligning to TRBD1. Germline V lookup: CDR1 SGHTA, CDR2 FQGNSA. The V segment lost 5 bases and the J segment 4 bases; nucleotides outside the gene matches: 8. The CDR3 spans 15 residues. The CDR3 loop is CASSTGQGSSTEAFF. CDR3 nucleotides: TGTGCCAGCAGCACCGGACAGGGGAGTAGCACTGAAGCTTTCTTT.

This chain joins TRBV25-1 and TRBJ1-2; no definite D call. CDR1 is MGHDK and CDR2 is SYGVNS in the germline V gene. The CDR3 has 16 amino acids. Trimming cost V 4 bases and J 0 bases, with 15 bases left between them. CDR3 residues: CASSARAKGANYGYTF. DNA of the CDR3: TGTGCCAGCAGTGCCCGGGCCAAGGGAGCTAACTATGGCTACACCTTC.

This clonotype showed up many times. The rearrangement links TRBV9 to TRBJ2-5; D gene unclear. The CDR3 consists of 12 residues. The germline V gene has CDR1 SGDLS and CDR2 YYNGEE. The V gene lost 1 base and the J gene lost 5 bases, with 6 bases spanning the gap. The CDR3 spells CASSVTGETQYF. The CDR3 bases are TGTGCCAGCAGCGTAACGGGCGAGACCCAGTACTTC.

The CDR3 is CASSRTGALWLGGKSEQYF. The CDR3 DNA reads as TGTGCCAGCAGCCGCACCGGGGCCCTCTGGCTAGGGGGAAAGTCCGAGCAGTACTTC. The chain uses TRBV7-9 and TRBJ2-7; tentative D call: TRBD1 (6 bases). Germline-derived CDR1 and CDR2 are SEHNR and FQNEAQ (reference sequence). Trimming shortened V by 5 bases and J by 6 bases, and 32 bases separated the two germline ends. CDR3 length equals 19 residues.

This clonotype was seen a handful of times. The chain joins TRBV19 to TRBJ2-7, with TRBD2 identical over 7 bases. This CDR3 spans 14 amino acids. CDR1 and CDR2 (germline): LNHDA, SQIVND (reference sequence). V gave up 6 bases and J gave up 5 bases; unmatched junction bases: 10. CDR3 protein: CASSPSGYRDEQYF. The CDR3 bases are TGTGCCAGTAGCCCTAGCGGCTATCGGGACGAGCAGTACTTC.

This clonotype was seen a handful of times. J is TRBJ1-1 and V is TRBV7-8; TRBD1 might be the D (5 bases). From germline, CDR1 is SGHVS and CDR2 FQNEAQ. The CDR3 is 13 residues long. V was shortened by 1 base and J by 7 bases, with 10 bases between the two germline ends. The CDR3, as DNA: TGTGCCAGCAGCTTAGAAATCGGGGGTGAAGCTTTCTTT. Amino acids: CASSLEIGGEAFF.

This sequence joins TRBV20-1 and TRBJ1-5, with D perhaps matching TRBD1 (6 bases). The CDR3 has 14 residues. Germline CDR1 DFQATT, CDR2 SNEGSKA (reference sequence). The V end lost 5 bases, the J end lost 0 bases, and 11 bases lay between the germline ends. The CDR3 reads CSAETGYSNQPQHF. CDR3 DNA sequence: TGCAGTGCTGAGACAGGTTATAGCAATCAGCCCCAGCATTTT.

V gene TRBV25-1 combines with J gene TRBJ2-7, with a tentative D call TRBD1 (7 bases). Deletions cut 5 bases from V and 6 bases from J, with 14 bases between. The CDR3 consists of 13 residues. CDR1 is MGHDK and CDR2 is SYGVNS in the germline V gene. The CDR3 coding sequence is TGTGCCAGCAGTTTATTCCAGGGGGGCGAGCAGTACTTC. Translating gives CASSLFQGGEQYF.

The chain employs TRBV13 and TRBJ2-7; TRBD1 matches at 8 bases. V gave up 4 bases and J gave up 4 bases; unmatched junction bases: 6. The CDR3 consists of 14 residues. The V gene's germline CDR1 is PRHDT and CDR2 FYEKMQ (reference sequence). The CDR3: CASSSDRGRYEQYF. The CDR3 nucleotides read TGTGCCAGCAGCTCCGACAGGGGTCGTTACGAGCAGTACTTC.

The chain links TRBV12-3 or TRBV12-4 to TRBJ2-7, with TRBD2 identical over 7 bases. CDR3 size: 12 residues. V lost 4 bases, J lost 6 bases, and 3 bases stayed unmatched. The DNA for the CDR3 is TGTGCCAGCAGTTCGGCGGGGGTCGAGCAGTACTTC. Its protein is CASSSAGVEQYF.

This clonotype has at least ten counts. CDR3 region: CATSRTGGAETQYF. Written as DNA, the CDR3 is TGTGCCACCAGCAGGACAGGGGGCGCGGAGACCCAGTACTTC. The V call is TRBV15, the J call TRBJ2-5, with 10 bases fitting TRBD1. The CDR3 has 14 amino acids. The germline V gene has CDR1 LNHNV and CDR2 YYDKDF (reference sequence). V shed 3 bases and J 5 bases; nucleotides not matched to a gene: 3.

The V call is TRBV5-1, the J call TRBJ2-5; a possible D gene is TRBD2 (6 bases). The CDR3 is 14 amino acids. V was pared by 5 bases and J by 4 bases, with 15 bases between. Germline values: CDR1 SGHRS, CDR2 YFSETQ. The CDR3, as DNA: TGCGCCAGCAGACTAGCTCCAGCGGGAGAGACCCAGTACTTC. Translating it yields CASRLAPAGETQYF.

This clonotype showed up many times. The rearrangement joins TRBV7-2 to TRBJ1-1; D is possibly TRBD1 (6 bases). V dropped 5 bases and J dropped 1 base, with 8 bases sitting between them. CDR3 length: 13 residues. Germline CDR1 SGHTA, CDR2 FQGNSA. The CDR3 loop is CASSMGQNTEAFF. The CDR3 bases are TGTGCCAGCAGCATGGGACAGAACACTGAAGCTTTCTTT.

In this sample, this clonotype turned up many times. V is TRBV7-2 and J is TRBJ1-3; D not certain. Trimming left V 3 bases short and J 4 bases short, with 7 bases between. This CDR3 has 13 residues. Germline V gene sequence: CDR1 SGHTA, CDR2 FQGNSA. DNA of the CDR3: TGTGCCAGCAGCTTGGTCCCCGGAAACACCATATATTTT. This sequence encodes CASSLVPGNTIYF. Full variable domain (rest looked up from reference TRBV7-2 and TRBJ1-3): GAGVSQSPSNKVTEKGKDVELRCDPISGHTALYWYRQSLGQGLEFLIYFQGNSAPDKSGLPSDRFSAERTGGSVSTLTIQRTQQEDSAVYLCASSLVPGNTIYFGEGSWLTVV.

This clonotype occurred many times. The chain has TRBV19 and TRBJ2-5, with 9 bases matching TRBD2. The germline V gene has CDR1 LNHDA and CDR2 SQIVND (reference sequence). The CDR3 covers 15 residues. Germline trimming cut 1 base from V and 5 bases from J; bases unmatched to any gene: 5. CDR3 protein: CASSIALAGWETQYF. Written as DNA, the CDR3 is TGTGCCAGTAGTATAGCGCTAGCGGGATGGGAGACCCAGTACTTC.

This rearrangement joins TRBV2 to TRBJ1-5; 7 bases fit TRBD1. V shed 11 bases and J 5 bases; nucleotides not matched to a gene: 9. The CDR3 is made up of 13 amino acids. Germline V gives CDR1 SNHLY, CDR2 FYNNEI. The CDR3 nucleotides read TGTGCCTGCCAGACAGGGCTTGATCAGCCCCAGCATTTT. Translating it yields CACQTGLDQPQHF.

The CDR3 here is CASSERTGPDSGANVLTF. In nucleotides, the CDR3 is TGTGCCAGCAGTGAAAGGACAGGCCCTGACTCTGGGGCCAACGTCCTGACTTTC. This chain links TRBV2 with TRBJ2-6; 7 positions match TRBD1. Germline assignment: CDR1 SNHLY and CDR2 FYNNEI. The CDR3 totals 18 residues. V gave up 2 bases and J gave up 0 bases; unmatched junction bases: 7.

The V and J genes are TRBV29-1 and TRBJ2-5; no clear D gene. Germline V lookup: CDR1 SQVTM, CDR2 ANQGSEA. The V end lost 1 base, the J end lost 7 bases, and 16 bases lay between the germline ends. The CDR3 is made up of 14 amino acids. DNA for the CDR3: TGCAGCGTTGAAGTTAGGAGATGGTTTTGGACCCAGTACTTC. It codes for CSVEVRRWFWTQYF.

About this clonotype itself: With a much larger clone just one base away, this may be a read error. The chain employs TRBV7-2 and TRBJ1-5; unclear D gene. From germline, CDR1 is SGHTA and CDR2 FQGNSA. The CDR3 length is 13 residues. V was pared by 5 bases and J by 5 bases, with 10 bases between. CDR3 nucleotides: TGTGCCAGCAGCACCAATGAGCATCAGCCCCAGCATTTT. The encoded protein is CASSTNEHQPQHF.

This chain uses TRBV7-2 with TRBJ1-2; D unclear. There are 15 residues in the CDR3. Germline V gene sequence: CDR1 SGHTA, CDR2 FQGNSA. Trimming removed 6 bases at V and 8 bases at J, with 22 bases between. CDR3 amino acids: CASREKTISVSGYTF. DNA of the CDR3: TGTGCCAGCAGGGAGAAAACTATTTCTGTTAGCGGCTACACCTTC.

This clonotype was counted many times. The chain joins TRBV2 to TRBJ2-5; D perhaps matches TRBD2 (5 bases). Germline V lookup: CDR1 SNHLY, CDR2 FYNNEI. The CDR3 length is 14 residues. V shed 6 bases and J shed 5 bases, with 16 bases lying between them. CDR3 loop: CASRFARGWETQYF. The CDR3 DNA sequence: TGTGCCAGCAGGTTTGCCCGGGGTTGGGAGACCCAGTACTTC.

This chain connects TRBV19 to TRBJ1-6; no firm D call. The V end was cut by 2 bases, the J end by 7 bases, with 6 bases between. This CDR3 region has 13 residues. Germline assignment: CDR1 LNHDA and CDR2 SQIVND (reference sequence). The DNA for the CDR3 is TGTGCCAGTAGTATAAGTCTCAATTCACCCCTCCACTTT. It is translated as CASSISLNSPLHF.

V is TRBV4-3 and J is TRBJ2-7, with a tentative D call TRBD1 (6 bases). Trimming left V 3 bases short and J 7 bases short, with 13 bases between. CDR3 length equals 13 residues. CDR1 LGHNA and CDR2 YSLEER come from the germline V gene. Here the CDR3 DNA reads TGCGCCAGCAGCCATGCAGGGGTGAATGAGCAGTACTTC. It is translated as CASSHAGVNEQYF.

The CDR3: CASSDRRSGKETQYF. The CDR3, as DNA: TGTGCCAGCAGTGACCGACGGTCGGGGAAGGAGACCCAGTACTTC. This rearrangement joins TRBV6-4 to TRBJ2-5; D possibly corresponds to TRBD2 (5 bases). V lost 2 bases, J lost 5 bases, and 15 bases lay in between. CDR1 and CDR2 (germline): MRHNA, SNTAGT. The CDR3 covers 15 residues.

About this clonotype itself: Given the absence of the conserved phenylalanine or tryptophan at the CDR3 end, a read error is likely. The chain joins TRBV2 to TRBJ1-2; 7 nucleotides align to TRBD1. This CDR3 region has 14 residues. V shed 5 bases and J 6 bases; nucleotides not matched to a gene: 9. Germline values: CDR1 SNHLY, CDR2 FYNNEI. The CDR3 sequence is CASSKTGPEDGYTL. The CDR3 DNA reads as TGTGCCAGCAGTAAGACAGGGCCGGAAGATGGCTACACCCTC.

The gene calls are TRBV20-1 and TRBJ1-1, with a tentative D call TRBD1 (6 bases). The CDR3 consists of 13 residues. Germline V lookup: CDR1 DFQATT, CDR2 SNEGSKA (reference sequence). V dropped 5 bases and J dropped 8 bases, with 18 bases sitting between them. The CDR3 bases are TGCAGTGCTCGGGGGGGGAGTGGGACAGAAGCTTTCTTT. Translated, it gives CSARGGSGTEAFF.

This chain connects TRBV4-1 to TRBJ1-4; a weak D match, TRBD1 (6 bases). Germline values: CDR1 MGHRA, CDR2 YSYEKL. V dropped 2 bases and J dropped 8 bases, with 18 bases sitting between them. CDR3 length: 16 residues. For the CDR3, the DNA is TGCGCCAGCAGCCAATCCTACAGGGCTGATAGGGAAAAACTGTTTTTT. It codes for CASSQSYRADREKLFF.

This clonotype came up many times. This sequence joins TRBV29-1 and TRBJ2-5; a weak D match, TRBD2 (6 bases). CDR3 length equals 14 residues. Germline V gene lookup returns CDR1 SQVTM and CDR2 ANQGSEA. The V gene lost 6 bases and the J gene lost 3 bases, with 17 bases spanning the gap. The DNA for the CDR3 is TGCAGCGTGGCCCTTGGACGGGGGAAAGAGACCCAGTACTTC. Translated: CSVALGRGKETQYF.